The 14 T cell receptor beta chains given below trace back to one sample, sequenced in a study of blood T cell repertoires in COVID-19. Generated by immunoSEQ multiplex PCR, the TCRdb table keeps only in-frame clones and is missing some. The data show about 410,000 clones, around 91% seen once. Material for sequencing was peripheral blood. The receptors were sampled from a woman aged 40 to 49 with COVID-19, enrolled during active disease.

The chain links TRBV18 to TRBJ2-3; 15 nucleotides match TRBD2. After removal of 3 bases from V and 4 bases from J, the junction contained 2 bases not matched to a gene. Per germline, CDR1 KGHSH and CDR2 LQKENI. The CDR3 extends over 16 amino acids. The CDR3 protein is CASSPGLAGGPDTQYF. The CDR3 DNA follows: TGTGCCAGCTCACCCGGACTAGCGGGGGGGCCAGATACGCAGTATTTT.

In nucleotides, the CDR3 is TGTGCCAGCAGTGGTCTTCTTACCCTACTAAACACAGATACGCAGTATTTT. Translating gives CASSGLLTLLNTDTQYF. The V and J genes are TRBV2 and TRBJ2-3; D is undetermined. Trimming took 4 bases from V and 2 from J, leaving 19 bases between them. Germline V gene data show CDR1 as SNHLY and CDR2 as FYNNEI. The CDR3 totals 17 residues. The whole variable domain, remainder taken from reference TRBV2 and TRBJ2-3, is EPEVTQTPSHQVTQMGQEVILRCVPISNHLYFYWYRQILGQKVEFLVSFYNNEISEKSEIFDDQFSVERPDGSNFTLKIRSTKLEDSAMYFCASSGLLTLLNTDTQYFGPGTRLTVL.

This clone has a single count. The chain joins TRBV11-3 to TRBJ2-7; tentative D call: TRBD2 (6 bases). The CDR3 is 15 residues long. CDR1 and CDR2 (germline): SGHNT, YENEEA. V was trimmed by 1 base and J by 2 bases, leaving 12 bases between them. CDR3 DNA: TGTGCCAGCAGCTTAGGAGCGGGCGGAACCTACGAGCAGTACTTC. It yields the protein CASSLGAGGTYEQYF.

This rearrangement joins TRBV28 to TRBJ1-2, with 10 bases aligning to TRBD1. J lost 4 bases, V lost 6 bases, and 5 bases had no gene match. The CDR3 extends over 14 amino acids. Germline V lookup: CDR1 MDHEN, CDR2 SYDVKM. The DNA of the CDR3 is TGTGCCAGCAGAACGGGACAGGGGACCTATGGCTACACCTTC. Its protein product is CASRTGQGTYGYTF.

The chain is built from TRBV7-8 and TRBJ1-1; D uncertain. Germline CDR1 SGHVS, CDR2 FQNEAQ. The germline V and J ends were trimmed by 3 bases and 1 base, with 12 bases remaining between them. The CDR3 has 15 residues. Here the CDR3 DNA reads TGTGCCAGCAGCTTCCAGGCAGCCTCGAACACTGAAGCTTTCTTT. Translation gives CASSFQAASNTEAFF.

The table lists this clone with a count of one. The genes are TRBV19 and TRBJ2-1; TRBD2 agrees at 9 bases. The CDR3 runs to 15 residues. Germline assignment: CDR1 LNHDA and CDR2 SQIVND (reference sequence). The V segment lost 4 bases and the J segment 4 bases; nucleotides outside the gene matches: 5. This CDR3 reads CASSNSGSFYNEQFF. The CDR3 DNA is TGTGCCAGTAGTAATAGCGGGAGTTTTTACAATGAGCAGTTCTTC. Full variable domain (rest looked up from reference TRBV19 and TRBJ2-1): DGGITQSPKYLFRKEGQNVTLSCEQNLNHDAMYWYRQDPGQGLRLIYYSQIVNDFQKGDIAEGYSVSREKKESFPLTVTSAQKNPTAFYLCASSNSGSFYNEQFFGPGTRLTVL.

The CDR3 DNA reads TGTGCCAGCAGTCCGGGATGGGGGGACACCGGGGAGCTGTTTTTT. Protein: CASSPGWGDTGELFF. The genes are TRBV27 and TRBJ2-2, with a possible D match to TRBD2 (6 bases). CDR3 size: 15 residues. V lost 5 bases to trimming and J lost 3 bases, with 13 bases between them. Germline V gene lookup returns CDR1 MNHEY and CDR2 SMNVEV (reference sequence).

The chain links TRBV3-1 (or the pseudogene TRBV3-2) to TRBJ1-2; TRBD1 matches 10 bases. J gave up 4 bases and V 3 bases, and 8 bases lay outside the gene matches. This CDR3 region has 16 residues. From germline, CDR1 is LGHDT and CDR2 YNNKEL (reference sequence). CDR3 coding DNA: TGTGCCAGCAGCCAGGATCCGACAGGGGGCGTCTATGGCTACACCTTC. Translating gives CASSQDPTGGVYGYTF.

CDR3 sequence (DNA): TGTGCCACCAGGGACTACGGCACTGAAGCTTTCTTT. Residues: CATRDYGTEAFF. The V call is TRBV10-3, the J call TRBJ1-1; D is possibly TRBD1 (5 bases). Trimming pared 10 bases from V and 4 bases from J, leaving 13 bases between. Germline V gives CDR1 ENHRY, CDR2 SYGVKD. This CDR3 is 12 amino acids long.

The CDR3 DNA is TGTGCCAGCAGCAAAGGACTAGCGGGAGCGCTTGAGCAGTTCTTC. It yields the protein CASSKGLAGALEQFF. V usage is TRBV5-5 and J usage is TRBJ2-1, with TRBD2 matching 13 bases. J gave up 9 bases and V 4 bases, and 7 bases lay outside the gene matches. The CDR3 totals 15 residues. The V gene's germline CDR1 is SGHKS and CDR2 YYEKEE (reference sequence). Full variable domain (remainder filled in from reference TRBV5-5 and TRBJ2-1): DAGVTQSPTHLIKTRGQQVTLRCSPISGHKSVSWYQQVLGQGPQFIFQYYEKEERGRGNFPDRFSARQFPNYSSELNVNALLLGDSALYLCASSKGLAGALEQFFGPGTRLTVL.

This rearrangement joins TRBV29-1 to TRBJ2-3, with TRBD1 matching over 7 bases. Germline assignment: CDR1 SQVTM and CDR2 ANQGSEA. The CDR3 has 14 residues. V trimming: 7 bases; J trimming: 3 bases; junction bases outside the gene matches: 10. The CDR3 sequence: CSAEKTGRTDTQYF. CDR3 DNA sequence: TGCAGCGCGGAAAAGACAGGGAGAACAGATACGCAGTATTTT.

As DNA, the CDR3 is TGTGCCAGCAGCCGGGGACTAGCGGGAGACGAGCAGTACTTC. It encodes CASSRGLAGDEQYF. This chain joins TRBV11-3 and TRBJ2-7, with TRBD2 matching over 14 bases. This CDR3 has 14 amino acids. With 5 bases clipped from V and 5 bases from J, the junction kept 2 bases outside the gene matches. CDR1 is SGHNT and CDR2 is YENEEA in the germline V gene. The whole variable domain, filled in from reference TRBV11-3 and TRBJ2-7, reads EAGVVQSPRYKIIEKKQPVAFWCNPISGHNTLYWYLQNLGQGPELLIRYENEEAVDDSQLPKDRFSAERLKGVDSTLKIQPAELGDSAVYLCASSRGLAGDEQYFGPGTRLTVT.

The chain has TRBV2 and TRBJ1-1, with D tentatively TRBD1 (6 bases). V was shortened by 3 bases and J by 4 bases, with 12 bases between the two germline ends. Germline loops: CDR1 SNHLY, CDR2 FYNNEI. The length of the CDR3 is 14 residues. CDR3 nucleotide sequence: TGTGCCAGCAGTGAGGTACGGGGGGCCACTGAAGCTTTCTTT. Its translation: CASSEVRGATEAFF.

V usage is TRBV4-2 and J usage is TRBJ2-1, with 10 bases aligning to TRBD2. CDR1 is LGHNA, CDR2 YNFKEQ, per germline. The V and J ends lost 2 bases and 2 bases, in that order; junction bases with no gene match: 3. This CDR3 has 16 amino acids. This chain's CDR3 is CASSQSLAGAYNEQFF. The CDR3, as DNA: TGTGCCAGCAGCCAATCTCTAGCGGGAGCCTACAATGAGCAGTTCTTC.